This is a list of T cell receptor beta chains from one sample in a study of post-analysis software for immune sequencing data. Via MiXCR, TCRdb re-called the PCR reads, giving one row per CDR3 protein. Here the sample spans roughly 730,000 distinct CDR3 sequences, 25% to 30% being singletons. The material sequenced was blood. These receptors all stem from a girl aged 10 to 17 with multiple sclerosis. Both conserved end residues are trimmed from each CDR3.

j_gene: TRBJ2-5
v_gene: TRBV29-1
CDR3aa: SVGLRLQETQY

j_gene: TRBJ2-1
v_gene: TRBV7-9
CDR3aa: ASSSGTSGRAYNEQF

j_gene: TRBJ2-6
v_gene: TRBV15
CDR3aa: ATSRDFAGANVLT

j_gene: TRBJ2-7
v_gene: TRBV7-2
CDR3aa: ASRETGTGREQY

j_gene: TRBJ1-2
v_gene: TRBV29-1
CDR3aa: SVGGDRYGYT

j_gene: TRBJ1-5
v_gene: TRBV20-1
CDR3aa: SVDPGGSNQPQH

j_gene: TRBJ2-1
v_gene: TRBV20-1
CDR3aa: SADPYYRDRSYNEQF

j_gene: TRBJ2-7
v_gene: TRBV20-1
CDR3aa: SPIPGQGCYEQY

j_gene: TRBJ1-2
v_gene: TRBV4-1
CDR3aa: ASSQERADFSYGYT

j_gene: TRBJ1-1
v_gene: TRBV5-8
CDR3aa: ASSLASNTEAF

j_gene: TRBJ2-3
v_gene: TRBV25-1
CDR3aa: ASSGLLAASTDTQY

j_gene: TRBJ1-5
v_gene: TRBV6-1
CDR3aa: ASSDPGVQPQH

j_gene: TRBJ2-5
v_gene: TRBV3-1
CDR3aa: ASSPGKVSRIGEQY

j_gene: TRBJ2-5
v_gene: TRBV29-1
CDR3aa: SVAWTGETQY

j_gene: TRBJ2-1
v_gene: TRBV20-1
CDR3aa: SARDFGGLLF

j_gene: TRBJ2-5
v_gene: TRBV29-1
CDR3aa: SVARREETQY

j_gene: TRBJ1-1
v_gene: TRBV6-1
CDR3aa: ASSRRGTGLRAGRDTEAF

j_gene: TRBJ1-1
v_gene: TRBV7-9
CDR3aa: ASSPSRGQDTEAF

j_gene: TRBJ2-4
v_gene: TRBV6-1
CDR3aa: ASSNGMY

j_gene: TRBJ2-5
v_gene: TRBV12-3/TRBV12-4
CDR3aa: ASRVGRAHQETQY

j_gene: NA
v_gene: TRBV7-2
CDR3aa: ASSLTSGLASYEQY

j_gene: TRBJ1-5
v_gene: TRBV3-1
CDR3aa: ASSLGVAGEGQPQH

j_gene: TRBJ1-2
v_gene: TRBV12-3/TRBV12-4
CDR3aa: ASSLNRGERYT

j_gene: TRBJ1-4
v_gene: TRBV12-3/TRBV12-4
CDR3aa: ASSWTGATNEKLF

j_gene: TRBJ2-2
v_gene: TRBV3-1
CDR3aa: ASKNGANTGELF

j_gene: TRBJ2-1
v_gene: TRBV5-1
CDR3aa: ASRPTGAKYNEQF

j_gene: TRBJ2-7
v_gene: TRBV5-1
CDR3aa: ASQSGYEQY

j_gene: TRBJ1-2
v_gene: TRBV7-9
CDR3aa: ASSLTMTGGPYGYT

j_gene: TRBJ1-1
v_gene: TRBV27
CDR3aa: ASSLGANIEAF

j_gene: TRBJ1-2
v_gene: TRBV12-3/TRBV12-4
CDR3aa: ASSLSANGYT

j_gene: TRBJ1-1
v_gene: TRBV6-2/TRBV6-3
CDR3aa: ASSRDRGAATEAF

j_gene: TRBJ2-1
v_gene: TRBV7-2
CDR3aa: ASSRRALAGALPYNEQF

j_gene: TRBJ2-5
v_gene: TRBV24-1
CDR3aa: ATSRTADVETQY

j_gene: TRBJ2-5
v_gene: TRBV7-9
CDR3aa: ASRPTSGDFGTQY

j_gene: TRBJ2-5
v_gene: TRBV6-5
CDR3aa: ASSPSTGETQY

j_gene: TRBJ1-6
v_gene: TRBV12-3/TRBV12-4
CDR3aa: ASSRGRADSPLH

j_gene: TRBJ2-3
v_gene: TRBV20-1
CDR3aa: SANPRGDTQY

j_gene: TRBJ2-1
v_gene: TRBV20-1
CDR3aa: SASVRVSYNEQF

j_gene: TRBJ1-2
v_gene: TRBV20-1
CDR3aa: SAAVAVQDGYT

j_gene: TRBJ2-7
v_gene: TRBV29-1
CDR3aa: SVRMGIPYEQY

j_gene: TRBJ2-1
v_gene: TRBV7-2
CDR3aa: ASSLDWGANEQF

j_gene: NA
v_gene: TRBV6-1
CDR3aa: ASSWTSGETQY

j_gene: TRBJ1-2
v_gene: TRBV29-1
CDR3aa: SVGRNTNYGYT